This T cell receptor beta chain came from a study of blood T cell repertoires in COVID-19. The CDR3 has 12 residues. Trimming cost V 4 bases and J 11 bases, with 14 bases left between them. TCRdb keeps only in-frame clones here, not all; method: immunoSEQ multiplex PCR. Among about 250,000 clones listed, over 75% were seen once. Sequences were obtained from PBMCs or T cells enriched from blood (not recorded which). This TCR derives from a man in his forties who had recovered from COVID-19. The chain carries TRBV12-3 or TRBV12-4 and TRBJ1-1; D unclear. The chain's CDR3 is CASSSSVPPAFF. For the CDR3, the DNA is TGTGCCAGCAGTTCGTCAGTTCCTCCGGCTTTCTTT.